This T cell receptor beta chain was recorded in a study of cytomegalovirus exposure and HLA in healthy donors. PCR amplification relied on 60 Vbeta primers (plus 13 Jbeta primers). The table came from immunoSEQ multiplex PCR; TCRdb's copy has only in-frame clones and leaves some out. The table lists just over 150,000 clones. Study-level results: It is likely that the observed cluster of highly shared sequence variants was a sequencing artifact. Some public TCRs appeared in many individuals, while most sequences were rare. Prior analysis indicated that the majority of TCR beta V segments exhibited productivity approximately 87% or approximately 30% of the time.

While unrecorded immune exposures were likely, the donors were nominally healthy when sampled. The germline CDR1 and CDR2 sequences are SGHTA and FQGNSA. CDR3 length equals 13 residues. V was cut by 5 bases and J by 5 bases, with 11 bases left in between. Concerning this clone itself: Its antigen is not known.

What was sequenced was PBMCs. The sequence derives from an older woman in good health and CMV-seronegative. The chain has TRBV7-2 and TRBJ2-3, with a possible D match to TRBD2 (6 bases). CDR3 sequence: CASSPRELDTQYF. CDR3 coding DNA: TGTGCCAGCAGCCCCCGGGAGCTAGATACGCAGTATTTT.